This T cell receptor beta chain emerged from a study of cytomegalovirus exposure and HLA in healthy donors. Broader study findings: The study listed under 200 cytomegalovirus-associated TCR beta chains.

Using immunoSEQ multiplex PCR, the repertoire was profiled, and TCRdb retains in-frame clones only, with some absent. The sample includes approximately 280,000 clones, roughly 85% seen only once; the top ten take over 0.95%. In its sample, this clone was seen once. What it binds is unknown. Other DNA sequences in this sample translate to the same CDR3. Germline CDR1 is SGDLS and CDR2 is YYNGEE. This CDR3 region has 14 residues. Trimming removed 0 bases from V and 5 bases from J, with 11 bases in between. Sequenced input: PBMCs. This sequence joins TRBV9 and TRBJ2-5; D is perhaps TRBD1 (5 bases). The receptor was derived from a woman between 18 and 29 years old in good health and CMV-seronegative. CDR3 protein: CASSVEGARETQYF. For the CDR3, the DNA is TGTGCCAGCAGCGTAGAAGGGGCGAGGGAGACCCAGTACTTC.